This T cell receptor (beta chain) came from a study of sequential checkpoint blockade in melanoma. V was clipped by 4 bases and J by 4 bases; unmatched bases: 2. CDR1 and CDR2 from the germline V gene are SGHDT and YYEEEE. The CDR3 extends over 13 amino acids. Treatment given: randomized to nivolumab then ipilimumab (arm A) or the reverse (arm B). Profiled with immunoSEQ multiplex PCR; TCRdb holds only in-frame clones, not every one. The repertoire holds 5,500 or so clones, around half seen once, with 25% to 30% in the top ten. Sequences were derived from CD8+ T cells sorted from blood (inferred from file names), sampled from a patient given nivolumab and ipilimumab in sequence. The TCR was taken from a human patient with melanoma. Some clones in this sample may be carry-over from other donors' samples. This chain connects TRBV5-6 to TRBJ1-1, with 9 bases lining up with TRBD1. In nucleotides, the CDR3 is TGTGCCAGCAGCGGACAGGGGCTCACTGAAGCTTTCTTT. It encodes CASSGQGLTEAFF.